This entry concerns a single T cell receptor beta chain. Its specificity is not known. Within the ViraFEST assay, antigen-specific CD4+ T cells underwent expansion with viral peptide pools prior to sequencing. Following 10 days of culture, CD4+ T cells were isolated. Each vaccine recipient was nucleocapsid antibody negative and had no prior SARS-CoV-2 infection. Cultures of 2 million or so PBMC per well contained 9 to 10 IU/ml IL-2 plus 10 ug/ml peptides. The data originate from a study of vaccination effects on CD4 cells after COVID-19. Study-wide points: Convalescent patients were few in the study, and early post-infection timepoints were absent.

Produced via immunoSEQ multiplex PCR; TCRdb's table is partial and in-frame only. In the table there are over 50,000 clones, roughly 76% of which are singletons. CDR1 SNHLY and CDR2 FYNNEI come from the germline V gene. Trimming shortened V by 6 bases and J by 10 bases, and 19 bases separated the two germline ends. The CDR3 covers 15 residues. This receptor was obtained from a human donor who received a COVID-19 vaccine. V gene TRBV2 combines with J gene TRBJ1-6, with a possible D match to TRBD1 (6 bases). Material: CD4+ T cells from PBMCs cultured with HCoV-229E spike peptides, obtained before COVID-19 vaccination. DNA for the CDR3: TGTGCCAGCAGGGCTACAGGGCCGGGGATATCACCCCTCCACTTT. This gives the protein CASRATGPGISPLHF. The full variable domain, rest sourced from reference TRBV2 and TRBJ1-6, is EPEVTQTPSHQVTQMGQEVILRCVPISNHLYFYWYRQILGQKVEFLVSFYNNEISEKSEIFDDQFSVERPDGSNFTLKIRSTKLEDSAMYFCASRATGPGISPLHFGNGTRLTVT.